The TCR beta chain described here comes from a study of cytomegalovirus exposure and HLA in healthy donors. The PCR ran on 60 Vbeta and 13 Jbeta primers. Authors' data handling: In a later analysis, of roughly 83 million unique beta chains, roughly 10 million appeared in at least two donors. Assay used: immunoSEQ multiplex PCR; TCRdb lists only in-frame clones, some missing. V, J and clone size are taken as reported in that table, and D and trimming were inferred from the DNA itself. The repertoire holds fewer than 250,000 clones, 65% to 85% seen once, with less than 2% in the top ten. Regarding the study as a whole: An analysis that came later showed most CMV-associated TCR beta chains appearing HLA-restricted. In a later analysis, compared with equally common non-associated chains, HLA-associated beta chains were more expanded. Presence/absence comparisons presumed near-even sequencing depth among donors.

The CDR3 extends over 16 amino acids. J gave up 0 bases and V 0 bases, and 3 bases lay outside the gene matches. Germline lookup yields CDR1 SGDLS and CDR2 YYNGEE. As to this clone: The target antigen is unknown. The sample has other DNA sequences that encode this CDR3 too.

The chain is built from TRBV9 and TRBJ2-1, with 7 bases matching TRBD2. The TCR sequence derives from a woman between 18 and 29 years old in good health and CMV-seronegative. Material: PBMCs. The CDR3 reads CASSVASGNSYNEQFF. CDR3 in DNA: TGTGCCAGCAGCGTAGCCAGCGGGAACTCCTACAATGAGCAGTTCTTC.